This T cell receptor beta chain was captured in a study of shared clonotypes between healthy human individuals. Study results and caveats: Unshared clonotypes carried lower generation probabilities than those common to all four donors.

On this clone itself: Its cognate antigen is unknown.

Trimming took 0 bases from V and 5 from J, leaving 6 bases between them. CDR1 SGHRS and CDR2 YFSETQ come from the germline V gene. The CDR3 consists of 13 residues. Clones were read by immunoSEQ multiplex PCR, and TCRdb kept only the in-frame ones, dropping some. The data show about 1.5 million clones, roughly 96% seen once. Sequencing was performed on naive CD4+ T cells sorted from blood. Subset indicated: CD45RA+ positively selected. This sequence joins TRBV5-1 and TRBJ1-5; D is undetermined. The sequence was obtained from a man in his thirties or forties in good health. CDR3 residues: CASSLAMDQPQHF. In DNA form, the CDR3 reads TGCGCCAGCAGCTTGGCCATGGATCAGCCCCAGCATTTT. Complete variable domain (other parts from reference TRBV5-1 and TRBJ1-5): KAGVTQTPRYLIKTRGQQVTLSCSPISGHRSVSWYQQTPGQGLQFLFEYFSETQRNKGNFPGRFSGRQFSNSRSEMNVSTLELGDSALYLCASSLAMDQPQHFGDGTRLSIL.